Listed below are T cell receptor beta chains from one sample, sequenced in a study of T cells in localized non-small cell lung cancer. Sequencing was performed with immunoSEQ multiplex PCR; in TCRdb, only in-frame clones are kept and a portion is missing. The sample holds 35,000 to 50,000 clones; about 76% are singletons and the top ten take roughly 35%. Here the sequenced sample was PBMCs, taken before any cancer treatment. These receptor sequences come from a woman aged 40-69 years with stage II squamous cell lung carcinoma. Each CDR3 is given with its conserved first and last residue. A D gene is named only where the DNA matches it firmly. Clone size is given for some rows only: seen once, a few or many times, or a class if the clone is expanded.

CDR3 DNA | CDR3 protein | CDR3 length | clone size | D gene | J gene | V gene
TGTGCCAGCAGTGCCTCTATAAGCAATCAGCCCCAGCATTTT | CASSASISNQPQHF | 14 | . | . | TRBJ1-5 | TRBV2
TGTGCCAGTAGAGGGGTAGGGGACAGGGTAAATACTGAAGCTTTCTTT | CASRGVGDRVNTEAFF | 16 | few | TRBD1 | TRBJ1-1 | TRBV19
TGTGCCAGCAGCGTAGACCCAGGGGCGAGTGAGCAGTTCTTC | CASSVDPGASEQFF | 14 | . | . | TRBJ2-1 | TRBV9
TGCGCCAGCAGCTTGGCCAATACTAGGACAGCTAACTATGGCTACACCTTC | CASSLANTRTANYGYTF | 17 | . | . | TRBJ1-2 | TRBV5-1
TGTGCCAGCAGCATCCAGGGGGCGCGGGAGACCCAGTACTTC | CASSIQGARETQYF | 14 | . | TRBD1 | TRBJ2-5 | TRBV5-4
TGTGCCAGCAGCGTTGGGGGCAAGACTAATGAAAAACTGTTTTTT | CASSVGGKTNEKLFF | 15 | . | . | TRBJ1-4 | TRBV9
TGCGCCAGCAGCTACGCGGGACTAGCGGGAACAGATACGCAGTATTTT | CASSYAGLAGTDTQYF | 16 | . | TRBD2 | TRBJ2-3 | TRBV5-1
TGTGCCAGCAGGTACCCGGTCAGAAATCAGCCCCAGCATTTT | CASRYPVRNQPQHF | 14 | . | . | TRBJ1-5 | TRBV28
TGCGCCAGCAGCTTGGGTAACACAGGGTCACCCCTCCACTTT | CASSLGNTGSPLHF | 14 | . | . | TRBJ1-6 | TRBV5-1
TGCAGCGTTGTACTCCAGCACTATGGCTACACCTTC | CSVVLQHYGYTF | 12 | few | . | TRBJ1-2 | TRBV29-1
TGTGCCAGCTCACCAAGGGGGGACTATGGCTACACCTTC | CASSPRGDYGYTF | 13 | . | . | TRBJ1-2 | TRBV18
TGTGCCAGCAGTGAATTAGAGCGTAGCCCGTACCAAGAGACCCAGTACTTC | CASSELERSPYQETQYF | 17 | . | . | TRBJ2-5 | TRBV2
TGTGCCAGTGCAACCTTAGTGGGGTCCTCTTCACCCCTCCACTTT | CASATLVGSSSPLHF | 15 | . | . | TRBJ1-6 | TRBV2
TGTGCCAGCAGCGTAGACGTCAGTGCTTCACCCCTCCACTTT | CASSVDVSASPLHF | 14 | . | . | TRBJ1-6 | TRBV9
TGTGCCAGCAGCCCCCGAGGCGGACAGGGTCTGCACGAGCAGTACTTC | CASSPRGGQGLHEQYF | 16 | . | TRBD1 | TRBJ2-7 | TRBV7-3
TGTGCCAGTAGTACGCAGGGGGTTTTAGAGACCCAGTACTTC | CASSTQGVLETQYF | 14 | . | TRBD1 | TRBJ2-5 | TRBV19
TGTGCCATCAGTGAGTCTCAGGGCCGAAGCAACACCGGGGAGCTGTTTTTT | CAISESQGRSNTGELFF | 17 | . | . | TRBJ2-2 | TRBV10-3
TGTGCCAGCAGTTGGAGGGAGGCAGATACGCAGTATTTT | CASSWREADTQYF | 13 | . | . | TRBJ2-3 | TRBV6-5
TGTGCCAGCAGCCATCAGACAGCCACTCCCTACGAGCAGTACTTC | CASSHQTATPYEQYF | 15 | . | . | TRBJ2-7 | TRBV5-4
TGTGCCAGCAGTAAGGCCCACGGGCTACGGGAGACCCAGTACTTC | CASSKAHGLRETQYF | 15 | . | . | TRBJ2-5 | TRBV2
TGTGCCAGCTCACCACCTGCTAGCGGGGCAGCAGATACGCAGTATTTT | CASSPPASGAADTQYF | 16 | once | TRBD2 | TRBJ2-3 | TRBV18
TGTGCCAGCAGTACCGGGACCGAGATCTACGAGCAGTACTTC | CASSTGTEIYEQYF | 14 | . | . | TRBJ2-7 | TRBV28
TGTGCCAGCAGCTACAACTTGGGACAGGGAAAAACCTTC | CASSYNLGQGKTF | 13 | . | TRBD1 | TRBJ1-2 | TRBV5-6
TGTGCCAGCAGCTTAGGGCTCCTGAACACTGAAGCTTTCTTT | CASSLGLLNTEAFF | 14 | . | . | TRBJ1-1 | TRBV7-8
TGTGCCAGCAGCTTAGGCCAGATGAACACTGAAGCTTTCTTT | CASSLGQMNTEAFF | 14 | . | . | TRBJ1-1 | TRBV5-6
TGTGCCAGCAGCCTCAGCGGGACTTACAATGAGCAGTTCTTC | CASSLSGTYNEQFF | 14 | once | TRBD2 | TRBJ2-1 | TRBV6-5
TGTGCCAGCAGTTCCGCGGGAGGAACGGGCGGGGAGCTGTTTTTT | CASSSAGGTGGELFF | 15 | once | TRBD2 | TRBJ2-2 | TRBV27
TGTGCCAGCAGCCAAGCTCTAGTGGGAGGGTCTTACTACGAGCAGTACTTC | CASSQALVGGSYYEQYF | 17 | . | TRBD2 | TRBJ2-7 | TRBV4-2
TGCGCCAGCAGCCTCGGGACAGTCGGCACAGATACGCAGTATTTT | CASSLGTVGTDTQYF | 15 | . | TRBD1 | TRBJ2-3 | TRBV5-1
TGTGCCAGCATCCCCCGGGTTCCATCCTACAATGAGCAGTTCTTC | CASIPRVPSYNEQFF | 15 | once | . | TRBJ2-1 | TRBV6-1
TGTGCCAGCAGTTACTCCACGGCAGGGCTAGGAGCCAAGCAGTACTTC | CASSYSTAGLGAKQYF | 16 | . | . | TRBJ2-7 | TRBV6-5
TGTGCCAGTAGTACCTACCCTGGAGATACGCAGTATTTT | CASSTYPGDTQYF | 13 | . | . | TRBJ2-3 | TRBV19
TGTGCCAGCAGCCTAGAGGGCAGGGTTCAGGGCTACACCTTC | CASSLEGRVQGYTF | 14 | . | . | TRBJ1-2 | TRBV11-1